A selection of T cell receptor beta chains follows, all from one sample in a study of molecular identifiers for immune sequencing clone quantification. TCRdb passed the PCR reads through MiXCR, listing each CDR3 protein once. Found here are over 90,000 distinct CDR3 sequences, about 32% of them singletons; the top ten hold 9% to 10%. The sequenced sample was naive CD8+ T cells from blood, with Jurkat cell RNA spiked in. The receptors derive from a human donor in good health. Some libraries in this study had Jurkat cell RNA spiked in. Both conserved end residues are part of each CDR3. Fields, in order: J gene, clone size, D gene, CDR3 length, V gene, CDR3 protein, CDR3 DNA. A D gene is named only where the DNA matches it firmly. A clone size is listed for some rows: how often the clone was seen (once, few, many), or a class if it is expanded.

TRBJ2-6 | NA | NA | 16 | TRBV5-6 | CASSLGVFSGANVLTF | TGTGCCAGCAGCTTAGGGGTTTTCTCTGGGGCCAACGTCCTGACTTTC
TRBJ2-5 | NA | TRBD2 | 13 | TRBV4-2 | CASSPIAGRAQYF | TGTGCCAGCAGCCCGATAGCGGGAAGGGCCCAGTACTTC
TRBJ1-2 | NA | TRBD1 | 14 | TRBV20-1 | CSASDRASVYGYTF | TGCAGTGCTAGTGACAGGGCCTCTGTCTATGGCTACACCTTC
TRBJ2-3 | once | NA | 15 | TRBV6-2/TRBV6-3 | CASSYRSGLVDTQYF | TGTGCCAGCAGTTACAGGTCGGGGCTCGTAGATACGCAGTATTTT
TRBJ1-4 | NA | TRBD1 | 14 | TRBV5-6 | CASSYGTGDEKLFF | TGTGCCAGCAGCTACGGGACAGGGGATGAAAAACTGTTTTTT
TRBJ2-3 | many | NA | 13 | TRBV29-1 | CSVEVWGMYTQYF | TGCAGCGTTGAAGTATGGGGGATGTATACGCAGTATTTT
TRBJ2-7 | few | NA | 14 | TRBV5-6 | CASNPQGYSYEQYF | TGTGCCAGCAACCCCCAGGGGTATTCCTACGAGCAGTACTTC
TRBJ1-5 | few | NA | 15 | TRBV6-2/TRBV6-3 | CASSHRTVLDQPQHF | TGTGCCAGCAGTCATCGGACAGTTTTGGATCAGCCCCAGCATTTT
TRBJ1-1 | many | TRBD1 | 14 | TRBV6-5 | CASSWGQEYTEAFF | TGTGCCAGCAGTTGGGGACAGGAATACACTGAAGCTTTCTTT
TRBJ2-3 | NA | NA | 16 | TRBV7-8 | CASSPWEGSDTDTQYF | TGTGCCAGCAGCCCCTGGGAAGGCAGCGACACAGATACGCAGTATTTT
TRBJ2-3 | NA | TRBD1 | 13 | TRBV5-3 | CASMGQELDTQYF | TGTGCCAGCATGGGACAGGAGTTAGATACGCAGTATTTT